A selection of T cell receptor beta chains follows, all from one sample in a study of cytomegalovirus exposure and HLA in healthy donors. Measured with immunoSEQ multiplex PCR; TCRdb has only the in-frame clones, and not every one. The sample has 75,000 to 90,000 clones, about 78% seen once. Sequenced material: PBMCs. These receptors all come from a man aged 45 to 65 in good health and CMV-seronegative. Each CDR3 is given with its conserved first and last residue. The order of the fields is J gene, D gene, V gene, CDR3 DNA, CDR3 protein. The D gene is left open where the match is weak.

J: TRBJ1-2; D: NA; V: TRBV5-4; DNA: TGTGCCAGCAGCTTGGCGTCCAGGGTCTCGCCTAACTATGGCTACACCTTC; CDR3: CASSLASRVSPNYGYTF
J: TRBJ2-3; D: TRBD2; V: TRBV5-8; DNA: TGTGCCAGCAGCCAGGGACTAGCGGCTAGCACAGATACGCAGTATTTT; CDR3: CASSQGLAASTDTQYF
J: TRBJ2-7; D: TRBD2; V: TRBV19; DNA: TGTGCCAGTTCGGTAGCGGGGGACCCCTTAAGCTCCTACGAGCAGTACTTC; CDR3: CASSVAGDPLSSYEQYF
J: TRBJ2-5; D: TRBD1; V: TRBV7-3; DNA: TGTGCCAGCAGCGTCGGACAGGGGTCCAAGACCCAGTACTTC; CDR3: CASSVGQGSKTQYF
J: TRBJ2-5; D: NA; V: TRBV5-1; DNA: TGCGCCAGCAGCCCGCCGGGGCAAGAGACCCAGTACTTC; CDR3: CASSPPGQETQYF
J: TRBJ1-6; D: TRBD1; V: TRBV18; DNA: TGTGCCAGCTCCCCCGACAGGGGAAGGCGGAATTCACCCCTCCACTTT; CDR3: CASSPDRGRRNSPLHF
J: TRBJ1-2; D: NA; V: TRBV6-5; DNA: TGTGCCAGCAGCCTCCAAGGACAGCCTAACTATGGCTACACCTTC; CDR3: CASSLQGQPNYGYTF
J: TRBJ2-3; D: NA; V: TRBV28; DNA: TGTGCCAGCAGTACACAGGGAAGGGCGAGTGGAGATACGCAGTATTTT; CDR3: CASSTQGRASGDTQYF
J: TRBJ2-1; D: NA; V: TRBV7-9; DNA: TGTGCCAGCAGCTTAATTTCTATCGACGGCAGGACACGGAATGAGCAGTTCTTC; CDR3: CASSLISIDGRTRNEQFF
J: TRBJ2-2; D: NA; V: TRBV7-9; DNA: TGTGCCAGCACACGGGCGCGGGACACCGGGGAGCTGTTTTTT; CDR3: CASTRARDTGELFF
J: TRBJ1-6; D: TRBD1; V: TRBV10-1; DNA: TGCGCCAGCATCAGGACAGGGATATCATTTTCACCCCTCCACTTT; CDR3: CASIRTGISFSPLHF
J: TRBJ2-3; D: TRBD1; V: TRBV5-1; DNA: TGCGCCAGCAGCCTACAGGGGGTCACAGATACGCAGTATTTT; CDR3: CASSLQGVTDTQYF
J: TRBJ1-4; D: NA; V: TRBV9; DNA: TGTGCCAGCAGCGTAGGGGGCCTTGCAACTAATGAAAAACTGTTTTTT; CDR3: CASSVGGLATNEKLFF
J: TRBJ2-6; D: NA; V: TRBV2; DNA: TGTGCCAGCAGGCCTAGAGGTGGGGCCAACGTCCTGACTTTC; CDR3: CASRPRGGANVLTF